This TCR beta chain comes out of a study of cytomegalovirus exposure and HLA in healthy donors. Deletions cut 8 bases from V and 3 bases from J, with 12 bases between. CDR3 size: 12 residues. Looked up from germline, CDR1 is SGHDT and CDR2 is YYEEEE. This PCR relied on a set of 60 Vbeta primers and 13 Jbeta primers. The method was immunoSEQ multiplex PCR; TCRdb's version includes in-frame clones alone and lacks a portion of them. The table counts tens of thousands of clones; 15% to 20% lies in the top ten. The sequencing sample was made of PBMCs. The origin of this receptor is a male donor in good health and CMV-seropositive. The rearrangement joins TRBV5-6 to TRBJ2-7; maybe TRBD2 (6 bases). CDR3 loop: CASSPGDYEQYF. As DNA, the CDR3 is TGTGCCAGTTCGCCGGGGGACTACGAGCAGTACTTC. The variable domain in full, with the rest retrieved from reference TRBV5-6 and TRBJ2-7, is DAGVTQSPTHLIKTRGQQVTLRCSPKSGHDTVSWYQQALGQGPQFIFQYYEEEERQRGNFPDRFSGHQFPNYSSELNVNALLLGDSALYLCASSPGDYEQYFGPGTRLTVT.